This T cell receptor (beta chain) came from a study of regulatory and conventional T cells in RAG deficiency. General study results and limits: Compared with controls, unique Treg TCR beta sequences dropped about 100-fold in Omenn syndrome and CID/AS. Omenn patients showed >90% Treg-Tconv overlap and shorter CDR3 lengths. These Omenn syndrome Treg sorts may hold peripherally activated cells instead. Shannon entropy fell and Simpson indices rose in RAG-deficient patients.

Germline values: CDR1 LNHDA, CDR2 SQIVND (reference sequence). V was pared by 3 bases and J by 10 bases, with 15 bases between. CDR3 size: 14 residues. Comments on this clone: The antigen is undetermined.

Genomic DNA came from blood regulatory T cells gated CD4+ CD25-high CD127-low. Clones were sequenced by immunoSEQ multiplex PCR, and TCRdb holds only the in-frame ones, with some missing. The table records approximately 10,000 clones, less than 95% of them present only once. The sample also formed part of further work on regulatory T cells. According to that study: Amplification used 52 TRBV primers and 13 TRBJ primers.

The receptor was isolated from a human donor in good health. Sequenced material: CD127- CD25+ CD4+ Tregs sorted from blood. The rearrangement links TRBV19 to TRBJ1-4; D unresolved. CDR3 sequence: CASSMGPQVTKLFF. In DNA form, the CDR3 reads TGTGCCAGTAGTATGGGCCCTCAAGTCACAAAACTGTTTTTT.